The 21 T cell receptor beta chains in this list originate from one sample, sequenced in a study of identical twins. Using its own MiXCR run on the 5' RACE reads, TCRdb lists one record per CDR3 protein. The sample gives about 660,000 distinct CDR3 sequences, approximately 9% of which show up once; roughly 0.9% is in the top ten. The same data also went into a second study, on yellow fever vaccine responses in identical twins.

The sequenced sample was PBMCs. The receptors here all came from a woman aged 18-29 years in good health.

In its sample, this clonotype was seen a few times. The chain has TRBV5-6 and TRBJ2-7, with D perhaps matching TRBD2 (5 bases). Germline CDR1 is SGHDT and CDR2 is YYEEEE. CDR3 length: 15 amino acids. V lost 5 bases and J lost 4, with 19 bases in between. The CDR3 region is CASRVIRSGDYEQYF. The CDR3, as DNA: TGTGCCAGCAGGGTTATTCGATCCGGGGATTACGAGCAGTACTTC.

At least ten counts were recorded for this clonotype. The CDR3 coding sequence is TGCAGCGTTCCTAGGGGAAGTTCCACAGATACGCAGTATTTT. It encodes CSVPRGSSTDTQYF. V gene TRBV29-1 combines with J gene TRBJ2-3, with a weak D call TRBD1 (5 bases). The CDR3 extends over 14 amino acids. Germline CDR1 is SQVTM and CDR2 is ANQGSEA. V was clipped by 5 bases and J by 2 bases, with 14 bases between them.

This clonotype was seen ten or more times. V usage is TRBV12-3 or TRBV12-4 and J usage is TRBJ2-7; D is undetermined. Between the trimmed V and J ends, which lost 3 bases and 0 bases, there was a span of 6 bases. The CDR3 runs 13 residues. The CDR3 is CASSFQNSYEQYF. The CDR3 region has the DNA TGTGCCAGCAGTTTCCAGAACTCCTACGAGCAGTACTTC.

In this sample, this clonotype turned up a few times. The chain is built from TRBV5-6 and TRBJ2-2; no reliable D call. CDR3 length equals 14 residues. Between the trimmed V and J ends, which lost 0 bases and 6 bases, there was a span of 9 bases. Germline V lookup: CDR1 SGHDT, CDR2 YYEEEE. CDR3 in DNA: TGTGCCAGCAGCTTGGTCGTCGGAGCCGGGGAGCTGTTTTTT. As protein: CASSLVVGAGELFF. The full variable domain, in which reference TRBV5-6 and TRBJ2-2 provide the parts outside the CDR3, is DAGVTQSPTHLIKTRGQQVTLRCSPKSGHDTVSWYQQALGQGPQFIFQYYEEEERQRGNFPDRFSGHQFPNYSSELNVNALLLGDSALYLCASSLVVGAGELFFGEGSRLTVL.

The CDR3 loop is CSARGVNSYEQYF. CDR3 DNA sequence: TGCAGTGCTAGAGGTGTCAACTCCTACGAGCAGTACTTC. The chain joins TRBV20-1 to TRBJ2-7; no definite D call. The CDR3 is 13 residues long. Trimming stripped 1 base from V and 0 bases from J, with 7 bases between. CDR1 and CDR2 from the germline V gene are DFQATT and SNEGSKA (reference sequence).

This clonotype came up a few times. The rearrangement uses TRBV2 and TRBJ2-2; D may be TRBD2 (7 bases). Deletions cut 8 bases from V and 7 bases from J, with 20 bases between. This CDR3 region has 15 residues. Looked up from germline, CDR1 is SNHLY and CDR2 is FYNNEI. The CDR3: CASGGYGGPGGELFF. The CDR3 coding sequence is TGTGCCAGCGGGGGATACGGGGGGCCAGGCGGGGAGCTGTTTTTT.

This clonotype came up a few times. This rearrangement joins TRBV5-1 to TRBJ2-3; no clear D gene. Germline CDR1 is SGHRS and CDR2 is YFSETQ. Trimming took 2 bases from V and 0 from J, leaving 13 bases between them. The CDR3 loop spans 16 amino acids. CDR3 loop: CASSFGDNLSTDTQYF. CDR3 DNA: TGCGCCAGCAGCTTCGGCGATAACCTAAGCACAGATACGCAGTATTTT.

This clonotype was recorded a few times. The V gene is TRBV4-3, the J gene TRBJ2-1; 11 bases line up with TRBD1. This CDR3 comprises 16 residues. With V trimmed by 3 bases and J by 9 bases, 10 bases remained unmatched. Germline V gives CDR1 LGHNA, CDR2 YSLEER. As DNA, the CDR3 is TGCGCCAGCAGCCAGGCGGGGACAGGGGGAAGGTCTGAGCAGTTCTTC. Its protein product is CASSQAGTGGRSEQFF.

This clonotype occurred a few times. The rearrangement uses TRBV11-2 and TRBJ2-7, with TRBD1 identical over 8 bases. The length of the CDR3 is 15 residues. The V gene end was trimmed by 4 bases and the J gene end by 6 bases; junction bases not matched to a gene: 11. The germline V gene has CDR1 SGHAT and CDR2 FQNNGV. CDR3 loop: CASSSWGQEGSEQYF. The DNA for the CDR3 is TGTGCCAGCAGCTCATGGGGACAGGAGGGGAGCGAGCAGTACTTC.

This chain connects TRBV28 to TRBJ2-3; D is perhaps TRBD1 or TRBD2 (6 bases each). CDR1 is MDHEN, CDR2 SYDVKM, per germline. V gave up 5 bases and J gave up 1 base, with 13 bases separating them. The length of the CDR3 is 15 residues. CDR3 sequence reads: CASSRGALGTDTQYF. The CDR3 DNA sequence: TGTGCCAGCAGTAGGGGGGCTTTGGGCACAGATACGCAGTATTTT.

The chain couples TRBV12-3 or TRBV12-4 to TRBJ2-5, with unresolved D. Between the trimmed V and J ends, which lost 3 bases and 1 base, there was a span of 9 bases. The CDR3 has 14 residues. Here the CDR3 reads CASSLSAVQETQYF. In nucleotides, the CDR3 is TGTGCCAGCAGTTTGTCGGCAGTCCAAGAGACCCAGTACTTC.

This clonotype was seen a handful of times. The gene calls are TRBV27 and TRBJ2-7, with D possibly being TRBD1 or TRBD2 (5 bases each). The V gene lost 3 bases and the J gene lost 5 bases, with 17 bases spanning the gap. Germline CDR1 MNHEY, CDR2 SMNVEV (reference sequence). The CDR3 has 15 residues. As DNA, the CDR3 is TGTGCCAGCAGTTTCTTAGGTGGGACGGTTCACGAGCAGTACTTC. Its protein product is CASSFLGGTVHEQYF.

Only a few counts were recorded for this clonotype. The J gene is TRBJ2-1, the V gene TRBV7-8; no clear D gene. This CDR3 region has 16 residues. Germline CDR1 is SGHVS and CDR2 is FQNEAQ. Trimming shortened V by 1 base and J by 0 bases, and 10 bases separated the two germline ends. CDR3 protein: CASSLVPRSSYNEQFF. CDR3 bases: TGTGCCAGCAGCTTAGTGCCTAGGAGCTCCTACAATGAGCAGTTCTTC.

This chain uses TRBV20-1 with TRBJ2-5; the match to TRBD2 covers 9 bases. CDR3 size: 17 residues. Losses at the gene ends were 3 bases for V and 1 base for J; bases not matched to a gene: 12. CDR1 is DFQATT and CDR2 is SNEGSKA in the germline V gene (reference sequence). The CDR3 here is CSASDLLAGLTQETQYF. Written as DNA, the CDR3 is TGCAGTGCTAGCGACCTTCTAGCGGGGCTTACCCAAGAGACCCAGTACTTC.

The chain recombines TRBV7-8 with TRBJ2-6; 9 nucleotides align to TRBD1. In germline, CDR1 is SGHVS, CDR2 FQNEAQ. The length of the CDR3 is 17 residues. Germline trimming cut 5 bases from V and 0 bases from J; bases unmatched to any gene: 5. The CDR3: CASSLRQGDSGANVLTF. CDR3 in DNA: TGTGCCAGCAGCCTTCGACAGGGGGACTCTGGGGCCAACGTCCTGACTTTC.

This clonotype was picked up many times. The rearrangement uses TRBV28 and TRBJ2-7; a weak D match, TRBD2 (6 bases). This CDR3 is 14 amino acids long. Germline values: CDR1 MDHEN, CDR2 SYDVKM. Trimming shortened V by 3 bases and J by 6 bases, and 15 bases separated the two germline ends. The chain's CDR3 is CASSFLAFIGEQYF. CDR3 DNA: TGTGCCAGCAGTTTCCTAGCGTTCATCGGCGAGCAGTACTTC.

This clonotype showed up many times. The chain has TRBV2 and TRBJ2-7; 15 bases are shared with TRBD2. The CDR3 has 15 residues. V was pared by 5 bases and J by 3 bases, with 2 bases of the junction left unmatched. From germline, CDR1 is SNHLY and CDR2 FYNNEI. The CDR3, as DNA: TGTGCCAGCAGTAGGACTAGCGGGAGGGTCTACGAGCAGTACTTC. Residues: CASSRTSGRVYEQYF.

A few counts support this clonotype. The V and J genes are TRBV10-1 and TRBJ2-3; 7 bases agree with TRBD2. This CDR3 has 11 amino acids. Germline V gene lookup returns CDR1 WNHNN and CDR2 SYGVQD (reference sequence). V was pared by 11 bases and J by 14 bases, with 13 bases of the junction left unmatched. CDR3 coding DNA: TGCGCCGAGCGGGGACTACCTGATCGGTATTTT. Its translation: CAERGLPDRYF.

This clonotype came up many times. The chain combines TRBV29-1 with TRBJ2-7; 11 nucleotides line up with TRBD2. Per the germline V gene, CDR1 is SQVTM and CDR2 is ANQGSEA. The CDR3 contains 13 residues. Trimming removed 7 bases from V and 2 bases from J; junction bases left unmatched: 4. CDR3 bases: TGCAGCGGGGGTAGCGGGGGGGCCTACGAGCAGTACTTC. As protein: CSGGSGGAYEQYF.

CDR3 amino acids: CASSYGGGYTF. CDR3 in DNA: TGTGCCAGCAGTTACGGGGGCGGCTACACCTTC. The chain employs TRBV6-2 or TRBV6-3 and TRBJ1-2, with a possible D match to TRBD1 (6 bases). Trimming shortened V by 2 bases and J by 8 bases, and 6 bases separated the two germline ends. There are 11 residues in the CDR3. Per germline, CDR1 MNHEY and CDR2 SVGEGT.

This sequence joins TRBV6-1 and TRBJ2-7, with D perhaps TRBD1 (5 bases). The germline V gene has CDR1 MNHNS and CDR2 SASEGT. This CDR3 comprises 16 residues. V was shortened by 6 bases and J by 5 bases, with 23 bases between the two germline ends. The CDR3 is CASRVGSGAGSHEQYF. The CDR3 coding sequence is TGTGCCAGCAGAGTCGGTTCTGGGGCAGGGTCCCACGAGCAGTACTTC.